This entry is about one T cell receptor (beta chain). The entry originates in a study of blood T cell repertoires in COVID-19. Only in-frame clones appear in the TCRdb table, and some are missing; sequencing was by immunoSEQ multiplex PCR. The sample holds 350,000 to 400,000 clones, roughly 90% seen once. CDR3 length: 17 amino acids. Germline CDR1 and CDR2: MDHEN and SYDVKM. The ends lost 8 bases at V and 3 bases at J; junction bases unmatched: 15. The TCR originated in a woman in her twenties or thirties with COVID-19, enrolled during active disease. Sequencing was carried out using peripheral blood. The gene calls are TRBV28 and TRBJ2-1; 8 bases agree with TRBD1. The CDR3 spells CASRTRDRSSFYNEQFF. The CDR3 DNA is TGTGCCAGCCGAACACGGGACAGGTCGTCTTTCTACAATGAGCAGTTCTTC.